This T cell receptor beta chain was documented in a study of T cells in Graves' hyperthyroidism and ophthalmopathy. Study-level results: Separating ophthalmopathy from stable hyperthyroidism was achieved by a 13 V-J model.

Per germline, CDR1 DFQATT and CDR2 SNEGSKA (reference sequence). Losses at the gene ends were 5 bases for V and 0 bases for J; bases not matched to a gene: 10. The CDR3 has 15 amino acids. This clonotype was seen more than once but under ten times. What it binds is not known. TCR beta CDR3 regions were amplified from RNA transcripts. The study used the HTBI primer set for a first-round RT-PCR of the TCR CDR3. TCRdb re-called the multiplex PCR reads through MiXCR, storing one row per CDR3 protein. The sample has 450,000 to 500,000 distinct CDR3 sequences; about 22% are singletons. The sequencing sample was made of blood. The rearrangement links TRBV20-1 to TRBJ2-7; TRBD2 agrees at 7 bases. This TCR derives from a woman between 65 and 79 years old with Graves' ophthalmopathy. The CDR3: CSAQDGGRSSYEQYF. DNA for the CDR3: TGCAGTGCTCAGGACGGCGGGAGAAGCTCCTACGAGCAGTACTTC.